This T cell receptor (beta chain) was identified during a study of blood T cell repertoires in COVID-19. This CDR3 region has 15 residues. Germline V CDR1 and CDR2: MGHDK, SYGVNS. V shed 4 bases and J shed 4 bases, with 16 bases lying between them. Assay used: immunoSEQ multiplex PCR; TCRdb lists only in-frame clones, some missing. This table holds fewer than 350,000 clones, 70% to 90% found once. This chain joins TRBV25-1 and TRBJ1-1, with D possibly matching TRBD1 (5 bases). This sequence was found in a woman between 25 and 40 years old who had recovered from COVID-19. What was sequenced was PBMCs or T cells enriched from blood (not recorded which). CDR3 DNA sequence: TGTGCCAGCAGTGGGGGAGGGAGGGGTGGCACTGAAGCTTTCTTT. Amino acids: CASSGGGRGGTEAFF.